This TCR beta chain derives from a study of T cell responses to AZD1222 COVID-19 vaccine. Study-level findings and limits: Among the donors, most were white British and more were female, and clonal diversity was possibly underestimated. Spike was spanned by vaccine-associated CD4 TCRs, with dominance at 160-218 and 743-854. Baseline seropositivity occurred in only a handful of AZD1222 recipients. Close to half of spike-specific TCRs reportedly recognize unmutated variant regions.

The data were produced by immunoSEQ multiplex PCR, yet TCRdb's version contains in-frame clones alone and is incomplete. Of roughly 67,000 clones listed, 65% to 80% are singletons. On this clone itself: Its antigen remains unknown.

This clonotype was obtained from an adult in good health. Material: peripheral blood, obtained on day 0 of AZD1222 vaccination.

This CDR3 reads CASSFPTVHMDTQYF. Written as DNA, the CDR3 is TGTGCCAGCAGTTTCCCGACAGTCCACATGGATACGCAGTATTTT. V is TRBV6-2 or TRBV6-3 and J is TRBJ2-3, with a weak D call TRBD1 (5 bases). Between the trimmed V and J ends, which lost 4 bases and 6 bases, there was a span of 17 bases. CDR1 is MNHEY and CDR2 is SVGEGT in the germline V gene. The CDR3 length is 15 residues.